These T cell receptor beta chains were read from a single sample in a study of CD8+CD57+ T cells in acquired aplastic anemia. TCRdb re-called the reads with MiXCR, one entry per CDR3 protein. Here the sample spans approximately 99,000 distinct CDR3 sequences, approximately 49% being singletons. Specimen: sorted CD4+, CD8+, or CD8+CD57+ T cells (not recorded which) from PBMCs. Every receptor here comes from a human donor in good health, serving as a control. Each CDR3 is given with its conserved first and last residue. Each record gives: V gene, D gene, clone size, J gene, CDR3 protein, CDR3 DNA. A D gene is named only where the DNA matches it firmly. Clone sizes are given selectively: once, few, many, or a class where the clone is expanded.

V gene: TRBV14
D gene: TRBD2
clone size: many
J gene: TRBJ2-6
CDR3 protein: CASRDSGGGASTSGANVLTF
CDR3 DNA: TGTGCCAGCAGGGATAGCGGGGGAGGCGCCTCCACCTCTGGGGCCAACGTCCTGACTTTC

V gene: TRBV15
D gene: .
clone size: .
J gene: TRBJ2-5
CDR3 protein: CATRNGGSETQYF
CDR3 DNA: TGTGCCACCCGAAACGGTGGATCAGAGACCCAGTACTTC

V gene: TRBV19
D gene: .
clone size: .
J gene: TRBJ1-5
CDR3 protein: CASSIGTRQHF
CDR3 DNA: TGTGCCAGTAGTATCGGGACACGGCAGCATTTT

V gene: TRBV7-9
D gene: .
clone size: few
J gene: TRBJ1-6
CDR3 protein: CASMGRGTSPLHF
CDR3 DNA: TGTGCCAGCATGGGCAGGGGAACTTCACCCCTCCACTTT

V gene: TRBV12-3/TRBV12-4
D gene: .
clone size: .
J gene: TRBJ1-1
CDR3 protein: CASSRQGRAFF
CDR3 DNA: TGTGCCAGCAGTCGTCAGGGACGCGCTTTCTTT

V gene: TRBV4-1
D gene: TRBD1
clone size: .
J gene: TRBJ1-1
CDR3 protein: CASSKGQTEAFF
CDR3 DNA: TGCGCCAGCAGCAAGGGACAGACTGAAGCTTTCTTT

V gene: TRBV19
D gene: TRBD2
clone size: .
J gene: TRBJ2-7
CDR3 protein: CATSGGTLYEQYF
CDR3 DNA: TGTGCCACAAGCGGGGGTACTCTCTACGAGCAGTACTTC

V gene: TRBV29-1
D gene: .
clone size: .
J gene: TRBJ2-3
CDR3 protein: CSDGKPGLDTQYF
CDR3 DNA: TGCAGCGACGGGAAGCCCGGATTGGATACGCAGTATTTT

V gene: TRBV12-5
D gene: .
clone size: .
J gene: TRBJ2-2
CDR3 protein: CAATKTGMNTGELFF
CDR3 DNA: TGTGCCGCGACGAAAACCGGGATGAACACCGGGGAGCTGTTTTTT

V gene: TRBV7-2
D gene: .
clone size: many
J gene: TRBJ1-2
CDR3 protein: CASSLGSLYGYTF
CDR3 DNA: TGTGCCAGCAGCTTGGGTAGCCTCTATGGCTACACCTTC

V gene: TRBV7-6
D gene: .
clone size: .
J gene: TRBJ1-1
CDR3 protein: CASSPQTVDTEAFF
CDR3 DNA: TGTGCCAGCAGCCCTCAGACAGTTGACACTGAAGCTTTCTTT

V gene: TRBV13
D gene: .
clone size: many
J gene: TRBJ2-1
CDR3 protein: CASSLVMEGAFEQFF
CDR3 DNA: TGTGCCAGCAGCTTGGTGATGGAGGGGGCGTTTGAGCAGTTCTTC

V gene: TRBV10-3
D gene: .
clone size: few
J gene: TRBJ2-1
CDR3 protein: CAIRAAEDEQFF
CDR3 DNA: TGTGCCATCAGGGCGGCGGAAGATGAGCAGTTCTTC

V gene: TRBV6-2/TRBV6-3
D gene: TRBD2
clone size: .
J gene: TRBJ2-1
CDR3 protein: CASSAGGGFTEQFF
CDR3 DNA: TGTGCCAGCAGCGCGGGGGGGGGTTTCACTGAGCAGTTCTTC

V gene: TRBV24-1
D gene: TRBD2
clone size: few
J gene: TRBJ2-3
CDR3 protein: CATSDPLGEGDTQYF
CDR3 DNA: TGTGCCACCAGTGATCCCCTAGGGGAGGGCGATACGCAGTATTTT

V gene: TRBV15
D gene: TRBD2
clone size: once
J gene: TRBJ2-7
CDR3 protein: CATSPVIGGRAEQYF
CDR3 DNA: TGTGCCACCAGCCCTGTGATCGGCGGGAGGGCCGAGCAGTACTTC

V gene: TRBV5-6
D gene: .
clone size: .
J gene: TRBJ1-6
CDR3 protein: CASSSSTEGAPLHF
CDR3 DNA: TGTGCCAGCAGCTCCTCGACTGAAGGGGCACCCCTCCACTTT

V gene: TRBV24-1
D gene: TRBD1
clone size: .
J gene: TRBJ2-2
CDR3 protein: CATSPRGTGVTGELFF
CDR3 DNA: TGTGCCACCTCTCCTAGGGGGACAGGGGTTACCGGGGAGCTGTTTTTT

V gene: TRBV20-1
D gene: .
clone size: many
J gene: TRBJ1-2
CDR3 protein: CSASQQENYGYTF
CDR3 DNA: TGCAGTGCTAGTCAACAGGAGAACTATGGCTACACCTTC

V gene: TRBV10-3
D gene: .
clone size: .
J gene: TRBJ2-1
CDR3 protein: CAISGAGHSYNEQFF
CDR3 DNA: TGTGCCATCAGTGGGGCGGGCCACTCCTACAATGAGCAGTTCTTC

V gene: TRBV20-1
D gene: .
clone size: many
J gene: TRBJ1-3
CDR3 protein: CSARDPGSEIAGNTIYF
CDR3 DNA: TGCAGTGCTAGGGACCCCGGGAGCGAGATCGCTGGAAACACCATATATTTT

V gene: TRBV24-1
D gene: .
clone size: many
J gene: TRBJ2-1
CDR3 protein: CATSWTEREHEQFF
CDR3 DNA: TGTGCCACCAGCTGGACGGAAAGGGAACATGAGCAGTTCTTC

V gene: TRBV20-1
D gene: .
clone size: many
J gene: TRBJ2-1
CDR3 protein: CSARVGGDEQFF
CDR3 DNA: TGCAGTGCTAGAGTTGGAGGGGATGAGCAGTTCTTC

V gene: TRBV4-3
D gene: .
clone size: many
J gene: TRBJ1-1
CDR3 protein: CASSQDPRNTEAFF
CDR3 DNA: TGCGCCAGCAGCCAAGATCCGCGGAACACTGAAGCTTTCTTT

V gene: TRBV7-4
D gene: .
clone size: .
J gene: TRBJ2-1
CDR3 protein: CASSPQGNEQFF
CDR3 DNA: TGTGCCAGCAGCCCACAGGGCAATGAGCAGTTCTTC

V gene: TRBV29-1
D gene: .
clone size: .
J gene: TRBJ2-1
CDR3 protein: CSVEIDFYNEQFF
CDR3 DNA: TGCAGCGTTGAAATCGACTTCTACAATGAGCAGTTCTTC

V gene: TRBV19
D gene: .
clone size: .
J gene: TRBJ2-7
CDR3 protein: CASSQGADLRYEQYF
CDR3 DNA: TGTGCCAGTAGTCAAGGGGCAGACCTCCGCTACGAGCAGTACTTC

V gene: TRBV2
D gene: .
clone size: .
J gene: TRBJ1-1
CDR3 protein: CASLRGREAFF
CDR3 DNA: TGTGCCAGCCTAAGGGGCAGGGAAGCTTTCTTT

V gene: TRBV6-1
D gene: .
clone size: .
J gene: TRBJ2-7
CDR3 protein: CASSDIGDYSYEQYF
CDR3 DNA: TGTGCCAGCAGTGATATAGGAGATTACTCCTACGAGCAGTACTTC

V gene: TRBV10-3
D gene: .
clone size: .
J gene: TRBJ1-2
CDR3 protein: CAISESVAGGYTF
CDR3 DNA: TGTGCCATCAGTGAGTCGGTGGCAGGCGGCTACACCTTC

V gene: TRBV29-1
D gene: TRBD1
clone size: once
J gene: TRBJ1-1
CDR3 protein: CSPPGTGPLDTNTEAFF
CDR3 DNA: TGCAGCCCGCCCGGGACAGGACCCCTCGATACTAACACTGAAGCTTTCTTT

V gene: TRBV5-4
D gene: TRBD2
clone size: .
J gene: TRBJ2-1
CDR3 protein: CASSLVRGGFEEQFF
CDR3 DNA: TGTGCCAGCAGCTTAGTTCGGGGGGGGTTCGAAGAGCAGTTCTTC

V gene: TRBV29-1
D gene: .
clone size: many
J gene: TRBJ1-3
CDR3 protein: CSVKQGNTIYF
CDR3 DNA: TGCAGCGTTAAACAGGGAAACACCATATATTTT

V gene: TRBV19
D gene: TRBD1
clone size: .
J gene: TRBJ2-5
CDR3 protein: CASATGQTQYF
CDR3 DNA: TGTGCCAGCGCGACAGGGCAGACCCAGTACTTC

V gene: TRBV7-2
D gene: .
clone size: few
J gene: TRBJ2-1
CDR3 protein: CASSLGGADEQFF
CDR3 DNA: TGTGCCAGCAGCTTAGGGGGGGCCGATGAGCAGTTCTTC

V gene: TRBV7-2
D gene: TRBD1
clone size: few
J gene: TRBJ2-5
CDR3 protein: CASSLGQAETQYF
CDR3 DNA: TGTGCCAGCAGCCTGGGACAGGCAGAGACCCAGTACTTC

V gene: TRBV6-1
D gene: .
clone size: few
J gene: TRBJ1-2
CDR3 protein: CASRLGTPAGYGCTF
CDR3 DNA: TGTGCCAGCAGATTAGGGACCCCGGCTGGCTATGGCTGCACCTTC

V gene: TRBV30
D gene: .
clone size: few
J gene: TRBJ1-4
CDR3 protein: CALDGGNEKLFF
CDR3 DNA: TGTGCCTTGGACGGGGGAAATGAAAAACTGTTTTTT

V gene: TRBV6-1
D gene: TRBD2
clone size: .
J gene: TRBJ2-7
CDR3 protein: CASTLGGIAYEQYF
CDR3 DNA: TGTGCCAGCACCCTGGGAGGGATCGCGTACGAGCAGTACTTC

V gene: TRBV5-5
D gene: TRBD2
clone size: .
J gene: TRBJ2-5
CDR3 protein: CASSLGLAGGQEETQYF
CDR3 DNA: TGTGCCAGCAGCTTGGGTCTAGCGGGGGGGCAGGAAGAGACCCAGTACTTC

V gene: TRBV19
D gene: .
clone size: few
J gene: TRBJ1-6
CDR3 protein: CASSMSQYDGRSPLHF
CDR3 DNA: TGTGCCAGTAGTATGAGCCAGTACGATGGGCGTTCACCCCTCCACTTT

V gene: TRBV5-1
D gene: .
clone size: few
J gene: TRBJ2-3
CDR3 protein: CASSLETGFQDTQYF
CDR3 DNA: TGCGCCAGCAGCTTGGAAACAGGGTTCCAAGATACGCAGTATTTT

V gene: TRBV29-1
D gene: TRBD1
clone size: .
J gene: TRBJ2-7
CDR3 protein: CSAGDRGTYEQYF
CDR3 DNA: TGCAGCGCAGGGGACAGGGGAACCTACGAGCAGTACTTC

V gene: TRBV2
D gene: TRBD1
clone size: .
J gene: TRBJ1-6
CDR3 protein: CASIWDRGRTNSPLHF
CDR3 DNA: TGTGCCAGCATTTGGGACAGGGGGCGAACTAATTCACCCCTCCACTTT

V gene: TRBV9
D gene: .
clone size: .
J gene: TRBJ2-3
CDR3 protein: CASNRGGTSGTDTQYF
CDR3 DNA: TGTGCCAGCAATAGAGGGGGTACTAGCGGCACAGATACGCAGTATTTT

V gene: TRBV10-3
D gene: .
clone size: .
J gene: TRBJ1-5
CDR3 protein: CAIGGDSSNQPQHF
CDR3 DNA: TGTGCCATCGGGGGGGATTCTAGCAATCAGCCCCAGCATTTT

V gene: TRBV2
D gene: .
clone size: many
J gene: TRBJ1-3
CDR3 protein: CASSLTRTDSGNTIYF
CDR3 DNA: TGTGCCAGCAGTCTAACTCGGACGGACTCTGGAAACACCATATATTTT

V gene: TRBV19
D gene: TRBD1
clone size: .
J gene: TRBJ1-5
CDR3 protein: CASSRTGGLGQPQHF
CDR3 DNA: TGTGCCAGTAGTAGAACAGGGGGTCTAGGTCAGCCCCAGCATTTT

V gene: TRBV7-9
D gene: .
clone size: .
J gene: TRBJ2-1
CDR3 protein: CASSLTGEQFF
CDR3 DNA: TGTGCCAGCAGCCTGACAGGCGAGCAGTTCTTC

V gene: TRBV29-1
D gene: TRBD1
clone size: few
J gene: TRBJ2-7
CDR3 protein: CSVAGGMAYEQYF
CDR3 DNA: TGCAGCGTTGCAGGGGGCATGGCCTACGAGCAGTACTTC

V gene: TRBV5-8
D gene: .
clone size: .
J gene: TRBJ1-5
CDR3 protein: CASSPLPGPPQHF
CDR3 DNA: TGTGCCAGCAGCCCCCTACCGGGGCCGCCCCAGCATTTT

V gene: TRBV5-4
D gene: .
clone size: many
J gene: TRBJ2-4
CDR3 protein: CASSTGTELAKNIQYF
CDR3 DNA: TGTGCCAGCAGCACGGGGACTGAGCTAGCCAAAAACATTCAGTACTTC

V gene: TRBV27
D gene: .
clone size: many
J gene: TRBJ1-2
CDR3 protein: CASSLSGDVSYAGYTF
CDR3 DNA: TGTGCCAGCAGTTTATCCGGGGATGTGAGTTACGCTGGCTACACCTTC

V gene: TRBV4-3
D gene: .
clone size: many
J gene: TRBJ2-3
CDR3 protein: CASSQVWGTTDTQYF
CDR3 DNA: TGCGCCAGCAGCCAAGTATGGGGGACGACAGATACGCAGTATTTT

V gene: TRBV4-1
D gene: TRBD2
clone size: .
J gene: TRBJ2-7
CDR3 protein: CASSQALTSGDSSYEQYF
CDR3 DNA: TGCGCCAGCAGCCAAGCCTTGACTAGCGGGGATTCCTCCTACGAGCAGTACTTC

V gene: TRBV12-3/TRBV12-4
D gene: .
clone size: many
J gene: TRBJ1-1
CDR3 protein: CASSWDTEAFF
CDR3 DNA: TGTGCCAGCAGTTGGGACACAGAAGCTTTCTTT

V gene: TRBV6-1
D gene: TRBD1
clone size: few
J gene: TRBJ1-1
CDR3 protein: CASSEDRGDTEAFF
CDR3 DNA: TGTGCCAGCAGTGAAGACAGGGGCGACACTGAAGCTTTCTTT